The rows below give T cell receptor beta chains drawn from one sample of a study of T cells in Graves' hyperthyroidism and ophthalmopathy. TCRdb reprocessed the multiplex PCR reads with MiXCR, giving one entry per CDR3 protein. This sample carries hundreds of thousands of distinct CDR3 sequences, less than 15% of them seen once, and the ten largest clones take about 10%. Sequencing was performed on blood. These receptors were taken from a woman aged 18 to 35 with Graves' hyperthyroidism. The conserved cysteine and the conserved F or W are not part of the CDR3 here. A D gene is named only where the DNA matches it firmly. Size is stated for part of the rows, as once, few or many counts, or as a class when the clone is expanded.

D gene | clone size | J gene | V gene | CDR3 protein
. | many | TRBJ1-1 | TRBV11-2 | ASSQFTISSMNTEAF
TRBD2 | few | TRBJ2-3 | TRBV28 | ASINTSGEHTDTQY
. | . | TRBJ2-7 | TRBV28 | ASGRETGYEQY
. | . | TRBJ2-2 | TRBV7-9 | ASSLKAVNGELF
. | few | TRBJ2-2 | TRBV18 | ASSRGTRGGELF
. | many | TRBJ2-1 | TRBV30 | ASSLVPPYEQF
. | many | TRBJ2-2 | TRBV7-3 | ASSSRGTGGELF
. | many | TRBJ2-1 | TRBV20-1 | SARRPPNEQF
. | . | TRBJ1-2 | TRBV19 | ASRLGTVYSYT
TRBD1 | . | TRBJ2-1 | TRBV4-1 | ASRAGQGYNEQF
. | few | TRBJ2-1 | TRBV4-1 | ASSQVGSNEQF
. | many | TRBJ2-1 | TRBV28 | ASGSLASPTYNEQF
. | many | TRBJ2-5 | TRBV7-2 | ASSLRPASREETQY
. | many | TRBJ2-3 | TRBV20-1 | SARDSGAYGTQY
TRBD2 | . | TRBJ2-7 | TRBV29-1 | NVGSGLGNNEQY
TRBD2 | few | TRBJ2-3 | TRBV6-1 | ASSAGGGADTQY
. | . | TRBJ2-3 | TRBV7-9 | ASSADHSTDTQY
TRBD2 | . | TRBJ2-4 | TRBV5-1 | ASSRRVAGPLTKNIQY
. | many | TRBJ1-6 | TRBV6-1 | ASSDRTVYNSPLH
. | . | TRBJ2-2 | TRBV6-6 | ASSYFGGELF
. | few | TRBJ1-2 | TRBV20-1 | RGGQVLSGYT
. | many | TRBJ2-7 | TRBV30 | AWSRDTRAEQY
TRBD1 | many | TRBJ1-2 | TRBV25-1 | ASRGQGNNYGYT
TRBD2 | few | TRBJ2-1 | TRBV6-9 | ASSYGGGVGNEQF
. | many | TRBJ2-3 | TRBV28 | ASSRRYPITYTDTQY
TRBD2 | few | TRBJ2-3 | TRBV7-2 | ASSPGWTSDSTDTQY
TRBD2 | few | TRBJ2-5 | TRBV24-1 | ATSDPSGGYQETQY
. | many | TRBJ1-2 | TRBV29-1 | SVGDTRGYT
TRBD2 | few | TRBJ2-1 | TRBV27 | ASSPLTVGLAEYNEQF
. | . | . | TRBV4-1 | ASSQARVTTSEQY
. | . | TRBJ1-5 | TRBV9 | ASSVEVNQPQH
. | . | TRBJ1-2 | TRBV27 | ASSARGRGSYGYT
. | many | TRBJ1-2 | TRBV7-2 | ASSPPGAQGYGYT
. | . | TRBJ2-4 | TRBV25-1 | ASSQEGSQVGENIQY
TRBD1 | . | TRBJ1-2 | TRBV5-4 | ASSLGDRIYGYT
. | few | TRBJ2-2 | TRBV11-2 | ASSPRLPTNTGELF
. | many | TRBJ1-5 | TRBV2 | ASGTKESNQPQH
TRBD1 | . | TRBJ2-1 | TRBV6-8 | ASSFTGVRYNRQF
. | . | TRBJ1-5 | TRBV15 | ATSISGNNQPQH
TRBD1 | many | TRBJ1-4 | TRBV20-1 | SATRTGGEKLF
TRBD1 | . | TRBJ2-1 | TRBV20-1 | SSPLGQGNYNEQF
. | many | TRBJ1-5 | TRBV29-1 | SVVLDRANSNQPQH
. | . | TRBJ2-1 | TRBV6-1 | ASSRSERYNEQF
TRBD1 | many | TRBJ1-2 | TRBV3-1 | ASSQDWGTGNGYT
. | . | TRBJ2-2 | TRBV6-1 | AILTVNTGELF